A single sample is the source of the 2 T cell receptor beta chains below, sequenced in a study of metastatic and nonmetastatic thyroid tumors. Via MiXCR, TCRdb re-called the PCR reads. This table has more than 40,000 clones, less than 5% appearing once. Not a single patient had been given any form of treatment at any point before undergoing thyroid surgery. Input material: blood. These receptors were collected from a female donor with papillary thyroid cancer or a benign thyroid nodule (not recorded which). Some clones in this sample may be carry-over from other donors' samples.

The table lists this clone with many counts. In nucleotides, the CDR3 is TGTGCCAGCAGCTCCATGGTGGGGTTCTATGGCTACACCTTC. Translated, it gives CASSSMVGFYGYTF. V usage is TRBV7-8 and J usage is TRBJ1-2; D is undetermined. Germline V gives CDR1 SGHVS, CDR2 FQNEAQ. V dropped 4 bases and J dropped 4 bases, with 13 bases sitting between them. This CDR3 is built from 14 residues.

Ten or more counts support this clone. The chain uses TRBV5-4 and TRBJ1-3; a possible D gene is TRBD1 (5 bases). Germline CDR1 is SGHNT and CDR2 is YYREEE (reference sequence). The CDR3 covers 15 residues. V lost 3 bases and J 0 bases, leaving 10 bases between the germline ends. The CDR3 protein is CASSSGGTSGNTIYF. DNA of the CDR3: TGTGCCAGCAGCTCGGGGGGTACCTCTGGAAACACCATATATTTT.